Only a few counts were recorded for the clone carrying this TCR beta chain. As yet, its antigen is unknown. The source of the sample is a study of beta chain features in type 1 diabetes. One heparinised draw, averaging about 116 mL, was taken per donor. Sorted populations all exceeded 95% purity. Findings of the study overall: Compared with healthy donors, patients appeared to share more similar naive, central memory and regulatory TCRB repertoires. Shorter templates may be favored by PCR, equally so in patients and controls. When Type 1 diabetes patients were examined, their TCRB CDR3s proved moderately but significantly shorter in all four CD4+ subsets.

With V trimmed by 9 bases and J by 3 bases, 12 bases remained unmatched. The CDR3 is 16 amino acids. Germline V lookup: CDR1 LNHDA, CDR2 SQIVND (reference sequence). Of the isolated RNA, all was reverse transcribed, and so the sequenced material was expressed TCRB transcripts. Only in-frame clones appear in the TCRdb table, and some are missing; sequencing was by immunoSEQ multiplex PCR. Of 300,000 or so clones in the sample, about 13% were seen once. This rearrangement joins TRBV19 to TRBJ1-5; TRBD1 matches at 9 bases. The receptor was isolated from a man aged 25-45 years with type 1 diabetes. The sample taken for sequencing was naive CD4+ T cells from blood. The CDR3 nucleotides are TGTGCCAGCCAAAGGGGAGACAGGGGGGTCAATCAGCCCCAGCATTTT. It specifies CASQRGDRGVNQPQHF. The full variable domain, completed using reference TRBV19 and TRBJ1-5, is DGGITQSPKYLFRKEGQNVTLSCEQNLNHDAMYWYRQDPGQGLRLIYYSQIVNDFQKGDIAEGYSVSREKKESFPLTVTSAQKNPTAFYLCASQRGDRGVNQPQHFGDGTRLSIL.